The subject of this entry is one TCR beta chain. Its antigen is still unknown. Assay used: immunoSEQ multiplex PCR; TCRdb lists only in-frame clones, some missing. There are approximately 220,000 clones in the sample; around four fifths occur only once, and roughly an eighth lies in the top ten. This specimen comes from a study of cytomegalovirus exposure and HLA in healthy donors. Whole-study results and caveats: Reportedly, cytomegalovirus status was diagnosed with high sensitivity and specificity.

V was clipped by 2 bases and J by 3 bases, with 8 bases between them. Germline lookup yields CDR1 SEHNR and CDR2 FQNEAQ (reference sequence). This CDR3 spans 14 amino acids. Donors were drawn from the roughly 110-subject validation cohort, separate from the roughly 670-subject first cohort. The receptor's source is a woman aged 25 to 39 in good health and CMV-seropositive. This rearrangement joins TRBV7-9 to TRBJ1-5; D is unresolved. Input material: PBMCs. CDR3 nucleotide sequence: TGTGCCAGCAGCTTATGGGCAGACAATCAGCCCCAGCATTTT. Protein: CASSLWADNQPQHF.